These T cell receptor beta chains were read from a single sample in a study of OX40 agonist ivuxolimab in advanced cancers. Clones were sequenced by immunoSEQ multiplex PCR, and TCRdb holds only the in-frame ones, with some missing. Among 60,000 to 75,000 clones listed, about 91% were seen once. Sequenced here: CD4+ or CD8+ T cells sorted from blood, sampled in a trial of the OX40 agonist ivuxolimab. Source of these receptors: an adult with an advanced solid tumor such as melanoma, head and neck, liver or kidney cancer. Both conserved end residues are part of each CDR3. The D gene is left open where the match is weak. The listing skips clone size in some rows; elsewhere it reads once, few, many or a size class.

v_gene	d_gene	abundance	j_gene	CDR3aa	CDR3nt
TRBV2	NA	once	TRBJ2-5	CASMQETGDQETQYF	TGTGCCAGCATGCAAGAGACAGGAGACCAAGAGACCCAGTACTTC
TRBV4-1	TRBD2	NA	TRBJ2-5	CASSLLAGDQETQYF	TGCGCCAGCAGCCTTCTAGCGGGGGATCAAGAGACCCAGTACTTC
TRBV9	NA	once	TRBJ2-7	CASSPMGEPSYEQYF	TGTGCCAGCAGCCCAATGGGGGAGCCATCCTACGAGCAGTACTTC
TRBV4-2	NA	NA	TRBJ2-7	CASSQDLTAYEQYF	TGTGCCAGCAGCCAAGATCTCACAGCGTACGAGCAGTACTTC
TRBV5-4	NA	NA	TRBJ2-7	CASSLGAPVGTNYEQYF	TGTGCCAGCAGCTTGGGGGCCCCGGTCGGGACAAACTACGAGCAGTACTTC
TRBV4-3	NA	NA	TRBJ2-7	CASSQEVAGSNYEQYF	TGCGCCAGCAGCCAAGAGGTGGCGGGATCCAATTACGAGCAGTACTTC
TRBV6-6	NA	NA	TRBJ2-5	CAATDLRDETQYF	TGTGCCGCAACCGATCTCAGGGATGAGACCCAGTACTTC
TRBV7-9	NA	NA	TRBJ2-1	CASSLIASPHEQFF	TGTGCCAGCAGCTTAATAGCTAGCCCCCATGAGCAGTTCTTC
TRBV9	TRBD1	NA	TRBJ2-1	CASSVGQGDLNEQFF	TGTGCCAGCAGCGTAGGACAGGGCGACCTCAATGAGCAGTTCTTC
TRBV28	TRBD1	once	TRBJ2-3	CASSFWTGEADTQYF	TGTGCCAGCAGTTTTTGGACAGGGGAGGCAGATACGCAGTATTTT
TRBV7-9	TRBD1	NA	TRBJ2-7	CASSSWDRDEQYF	TGTGCCAGCAGTTCTTGGGACAGGGACGAGCAGTACTTC
TRBV9	NA	NA	TRBJ1-2	CASSGQGWAGYTF	TGTGCCAGCAGCGGGCAGGGATGGGCTGGCTACACCTTC
TRBV27	TRBD2	once	TRBJ2-3	CASRTSGSWDTQYF	TGTGCCAGCAGGACTAGCGGGAGTTGGGATACGCAGTATTTT
TRBV9	TRBD1	NA	TRBJ1-1	CASSSRQGEAFF	TGTGCCAGCAGCTCCCGACAGGGTGAAGCTTTCTTT
TRBV27	TRBD1	NA	TRBJ2-7	CASSLSETGDFYEQYF	TGTGCCAGCAGTTTATCAGAGACAGGGGACTTCTACGAGCAGTACTTC
TRBV7-2	NA	NA	TRBJ2-7	CASSSGDLYEQYF	TGTGCCAGCAGCTCCGGAGATTTATACGAGCAGTACTTC
TRBV4-3	TRBD2	NA	TRBJ2-7	CASSQDWASGWSSYEQYF	TGCGCCAGCAGCCAAGATTGGGCTAGCGGGTGGAGCTCCTACGAGCAGTACTTC
TRBV2	NA	NA	TRBJ1-4	CASSVGQATNEKLFF	TGTGCCAGCAGTGTTGGGCAGGCAACTAATGAAAAACTGTTTTTT
TRBV6-1	NA	NA	TRBJ1-2	CASTLLGQSYGYTF	TGTGCCAGCACTCTTCTTGGACAGAGCTATGGCTACACCTTC
TRBV6-1	NA	NA	TRBJ1-5	CASSEGQGWPQHF	TGTGCCAGCAGTGAAGGTCAGGGCTGGCCCCAGCATTTT
TRBV5-1	NA	NA	TRBJ2-1	CASSLARDEQFF	TGCGCCAGCAGCCTAGCGCGGGATGAGCAGTTCTTC
TRBV19	NA	NA	TRBJ2-7	CASSIWGSSYEQYF	TGTGCCAGTAGTATTTGGGGGAGCTCCTACGAGCAGTACTTC
TRBV28	TRBD1	NA	TRBJ1-1	CASSLTRDRGIEAFF	TGTGCCAGCAGTTTAACAAGGGACAGGGGGATTGAAGCTTTCTTT
TRBV4-3	NA	few	TRBJ1-1	CASSQDRVGNTEAFF	TGCGCCAGCAGCCAAGATCGGGTCGGGAACACTGAAGCTTTCTTT
TRBV23-1	NA	NA	TRBJ2-3	CASTMSSDTQYF	TGCGCCAGCACCATGTCCTCAGATACGCAGTATTTT
TRBV27	TRBD2	NA	TRBJ2-1	CASSTWTSGSNEQFF	TGTGCCAGCAGTACTTGGACTAGCGGGAGTAATGAGCAGTTCTTC
TRBV9	NA	NA	TRBJ1-5	CASSVGRNQPQHF	TGTGCCAGCAGCGTAGGTCGGAATCAGCCCCAGCATTTT